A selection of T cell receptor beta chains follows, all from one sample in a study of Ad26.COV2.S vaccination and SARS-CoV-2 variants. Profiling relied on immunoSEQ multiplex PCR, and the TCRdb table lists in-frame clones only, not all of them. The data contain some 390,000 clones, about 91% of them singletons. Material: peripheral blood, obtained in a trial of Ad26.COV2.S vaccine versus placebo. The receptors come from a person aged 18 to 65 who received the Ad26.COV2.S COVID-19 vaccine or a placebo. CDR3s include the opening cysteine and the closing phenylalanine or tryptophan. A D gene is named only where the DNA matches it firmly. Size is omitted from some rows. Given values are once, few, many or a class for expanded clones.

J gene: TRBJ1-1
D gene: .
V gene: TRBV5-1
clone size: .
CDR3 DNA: TGCGCCAGCAGCGCGGGACAATTGAACACTGAAGCTTTCTTT
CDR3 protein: CASSAGQLNTEAFF

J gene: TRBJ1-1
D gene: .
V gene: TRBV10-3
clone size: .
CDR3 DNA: TGTGCCATCAGAGGTGAGGGAGGGACTGAAGCTTTCTTT
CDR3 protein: CAIRGEGGTEAFF

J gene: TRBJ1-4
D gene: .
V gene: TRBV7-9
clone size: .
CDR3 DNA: TGTGCCAGCAGCCCGGGGGACCCCAGACGGAATGAAAAACTGTTTTTT
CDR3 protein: CASSPGDPRRNEKLFF

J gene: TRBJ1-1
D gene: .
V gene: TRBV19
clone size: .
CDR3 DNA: TGTGCCAGTACCCACACGGGACCCCTCAACACTGAAGCTTTCTTT
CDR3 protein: CASTHTGPLNTEAFF

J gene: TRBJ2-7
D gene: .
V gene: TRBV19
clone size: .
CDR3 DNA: TGTGCCAGTAGTACCCCCGGGACGGGCACCTACGAGCAGTACTTC
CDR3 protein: CASSTPGTGTYEQYF

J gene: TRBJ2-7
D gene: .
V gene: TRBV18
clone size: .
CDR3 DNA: TGTGCCAGCTCATCTTCCTACGAGCAGTACTTC
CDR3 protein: CASSSSYEQYF

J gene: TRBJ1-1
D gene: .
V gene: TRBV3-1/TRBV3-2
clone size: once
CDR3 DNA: TGTGCCAGCAGCCAAGGGACCGGGGGCACTGAAGCTTTCTTT
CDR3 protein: CASSQGTGGTEAFF

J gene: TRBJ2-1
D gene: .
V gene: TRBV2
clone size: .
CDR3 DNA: TGTGCCACCTCGGGGGACGGGAGAGGGTACAATGAGCAGTTCTTC
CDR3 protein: CATSGDGRGYNEQFF

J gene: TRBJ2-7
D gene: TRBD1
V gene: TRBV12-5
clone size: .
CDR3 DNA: TGTGCTAGTGGGTCGGGACAGTACGAGCAGTACTTC
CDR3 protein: CASGSGQYEQYF

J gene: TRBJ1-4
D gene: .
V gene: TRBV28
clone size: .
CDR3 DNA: TGTGCCAGCAGTCCGCACAGTGGAAGTAATGAAAAACTGTTTTTT
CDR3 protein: CASSPHSGSNEKLFF

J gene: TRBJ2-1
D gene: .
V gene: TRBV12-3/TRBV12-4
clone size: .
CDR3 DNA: TGTGCCAGCAGCCTCAACGACAATGAGCAGTTCTTC
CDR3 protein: CASSLNDNEQFF

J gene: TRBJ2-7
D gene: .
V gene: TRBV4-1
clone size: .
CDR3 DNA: TGCGCCAGCAGCCAAAACAGGGTGTACGAGCAGTACTTC
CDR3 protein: CASSQNRVYEQYF

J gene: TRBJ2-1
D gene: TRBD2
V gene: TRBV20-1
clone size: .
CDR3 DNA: TGCAGTGCTAGTGGACTAGCGGGAGTGATTGAGCAGTTCTTC
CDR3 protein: CSASGLAGVIEQFF

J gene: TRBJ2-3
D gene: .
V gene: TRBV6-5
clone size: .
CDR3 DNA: TGTGCCAGTACAAGGGCCAAGATCTCCACAGATACGCAGTATTTT
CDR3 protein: CASTRAKISTDTQYF

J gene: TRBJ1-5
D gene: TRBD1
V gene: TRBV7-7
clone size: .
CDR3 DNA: TGTGCCAGCAGCCTCGGGACAGGGCTTTCCCGCAATCAGCCCCAGCATTTT
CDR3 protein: CASSLGTGLSRNQPQHF

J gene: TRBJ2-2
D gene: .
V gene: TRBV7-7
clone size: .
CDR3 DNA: TGTGCCAGCAGCTTAGACCCTGCTGGCAACACCGGGGAGCTGTTTTTT
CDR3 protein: CASSLDPAGNTGELFF

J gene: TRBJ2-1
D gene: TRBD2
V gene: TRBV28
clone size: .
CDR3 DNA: TGTGCCAGCAGTTGGCTAGGGAGGGCACGAAATGAGCAGTTCTTC
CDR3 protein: CASSWLGRARNEQFF

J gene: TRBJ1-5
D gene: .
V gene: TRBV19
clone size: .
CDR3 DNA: TGTGCCAGTAGGGGAGGGTGGGGCAATCAGCCCCAGCATTTT
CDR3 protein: CASRGGWGNQPQHF

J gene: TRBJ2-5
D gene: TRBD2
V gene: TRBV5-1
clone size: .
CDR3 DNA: TGCGCCAGCAGCTTGGCCCTAGCGGGAGGGCAGGAGACCCAGTACTTC
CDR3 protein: CASSLALAGGQETQYF

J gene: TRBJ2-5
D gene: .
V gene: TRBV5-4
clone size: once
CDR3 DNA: TGTGCCAGCAGCTTGGGGGCGGGAACTCAAGAGACCCAGTACTTC
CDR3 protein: CASSLGAGTQETQYF

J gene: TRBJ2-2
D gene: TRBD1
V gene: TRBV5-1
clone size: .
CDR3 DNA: TGCGCCAGCAGCTTGGGACAGGGCAACGGGGAGCTGTTTTTT
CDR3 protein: CASSLGQGNGELFF

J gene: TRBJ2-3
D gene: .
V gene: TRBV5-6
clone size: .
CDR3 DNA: TGTGCCAGCAGCTTGTTAGGGTTGGAAGATACGCAGTATTTT
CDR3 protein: CASSLLGLEDTQYF

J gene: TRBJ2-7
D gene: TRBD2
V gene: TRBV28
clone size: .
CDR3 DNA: TGTGCCAGCACCACGGGGGGGAGGAGTCGGTACGAGCAGTACTTC
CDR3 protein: CASTTGGRSRYEQYF

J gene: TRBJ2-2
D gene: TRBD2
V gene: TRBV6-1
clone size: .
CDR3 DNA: TGTGCCAGCAGTGAAGGCGGGAGAGGAACCGGGGAGCTGTTTTTT
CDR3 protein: CASSEGGRGTGELFF

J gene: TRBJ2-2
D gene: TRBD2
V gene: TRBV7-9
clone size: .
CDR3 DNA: TGTGCCAGCAGCCTTGGACTAGGACTCACCGGGGAGCTGTTTTTT
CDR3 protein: CASSLGLGLTGELFF

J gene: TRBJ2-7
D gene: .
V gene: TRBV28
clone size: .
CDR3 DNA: TGTGCCAGCAGCGCCTCTCTCGAGCAGTACTTC
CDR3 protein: CASSASLEQYF

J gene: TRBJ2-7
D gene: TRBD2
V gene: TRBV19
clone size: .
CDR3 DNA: TGTGCCAGTAGTACGGGGGGGCGTCTTACCTACGAGCAGTACTTC
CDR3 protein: CASSTGGRLTYEQYF

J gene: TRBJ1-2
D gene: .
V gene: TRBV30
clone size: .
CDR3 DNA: TGTGCCTGGGCCCCAGGGGTGGGCTATGGCTACACCTTC
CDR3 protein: CAWAPGVGYGYTF

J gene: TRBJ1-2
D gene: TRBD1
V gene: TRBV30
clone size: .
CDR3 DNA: TGTGCCTGGAGGCCTCTAGGGGGCGGGAGCTATGGCTACACCTTC
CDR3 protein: CAWRPLGGGSYGYTF

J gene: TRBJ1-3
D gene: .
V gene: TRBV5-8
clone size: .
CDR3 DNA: TGTGCCAGCAGCTTGGCCCAGGCGTATATCACAGGGTATGAGGCGGACACCATATATTTT
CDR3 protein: CASSLAQAYITGYEADTIYF

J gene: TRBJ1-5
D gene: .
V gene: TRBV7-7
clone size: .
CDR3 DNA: TGTGCCAGCAGCTTAGGGCCGAATCAGCCCCAGCATTTT
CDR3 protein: CASSLGPNQPQHF

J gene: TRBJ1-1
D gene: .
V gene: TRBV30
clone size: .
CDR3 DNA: TGTGCCTGGAGTGTACTGGGGGCCGGCACTGAAGCTTTCTTT
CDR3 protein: CAWSVLGAGTEAFF

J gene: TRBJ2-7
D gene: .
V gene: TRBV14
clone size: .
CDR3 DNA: TGTGCCAGCAGCCGCGGGACTGCTTACGAGCAGTACTTC
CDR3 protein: CASSRGTAYEQYF

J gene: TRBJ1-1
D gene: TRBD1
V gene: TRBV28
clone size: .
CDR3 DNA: TGTGCCAGCGAAGGACAGGGGGCGACGATATATGAAGCTTTCTTT
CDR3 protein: CASEGQGATIYEAFF

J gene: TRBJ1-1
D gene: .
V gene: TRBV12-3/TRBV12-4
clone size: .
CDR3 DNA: TGTGCCAGCAGATCTGAAGGTAACACTGAAGCTTTCTTT
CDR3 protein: CASRSEGNTEAFF

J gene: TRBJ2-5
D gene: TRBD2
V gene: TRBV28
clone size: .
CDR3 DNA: TGTGCCAGCTGTAGACTAGCGGGAAAACAAGAGACCCAGTACTTC
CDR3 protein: CASCRLAGKQETQYF

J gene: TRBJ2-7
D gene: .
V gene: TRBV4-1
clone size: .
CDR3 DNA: TGCGCCAGCAGCCAAGGATGGCGCTCCTACGAGCAGTACTTC
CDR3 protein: CASSQGWRSYEQYF

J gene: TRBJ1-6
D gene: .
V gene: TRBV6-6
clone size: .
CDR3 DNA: TGTGCCAGCACACCGGACAGTCGGGGTTCACCCCTCCACTTT
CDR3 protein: CASTPDSRGSPLHF

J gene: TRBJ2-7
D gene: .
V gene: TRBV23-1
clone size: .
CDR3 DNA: TGCGCCAGCAGCCCCCTACCATCGACTCCCTACGAGCAGTACTTC
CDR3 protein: CASSPLPSTPYEQYF

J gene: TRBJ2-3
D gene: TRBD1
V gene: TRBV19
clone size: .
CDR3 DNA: TGTGCCAGTAGTGAACTGGGACAGGGGTTAGATACGCAGTATTTT
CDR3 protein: CASSELGQGLDTQYF

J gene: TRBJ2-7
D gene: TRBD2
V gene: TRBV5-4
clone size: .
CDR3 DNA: TGTGCCAGCAGCTTCTCTAGCGGGAGGTACGAGCAGTACTTC
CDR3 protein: CASSFSSGRYEQYF

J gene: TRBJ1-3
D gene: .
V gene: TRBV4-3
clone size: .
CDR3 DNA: TGCGCCAGCAGCCATACCTCCTCTTTTTCCCGCTCTGGAAACACCATATATTTT
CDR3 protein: CASSHTSSFSRSGNTIYF

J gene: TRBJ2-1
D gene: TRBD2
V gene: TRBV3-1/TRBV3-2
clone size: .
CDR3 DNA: TGTGCCAGCAGCCGGACTAGATTTGGCGATGAGCAGTTCTTC
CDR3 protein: CASSRTRFGDEQFF

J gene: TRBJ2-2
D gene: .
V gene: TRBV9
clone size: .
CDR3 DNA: TGTGCCAGCAGCCCGGGCCTCACCGGGGAGCTGTTTTTT
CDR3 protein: CASSPGLTGELFF

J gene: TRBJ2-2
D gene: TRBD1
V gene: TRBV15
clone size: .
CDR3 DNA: TGTGCCACCAGCAGAGCAGGGGGTCGCACCGGGGAGCTGTTTTTT
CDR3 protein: CATSRAGGRTGELFF

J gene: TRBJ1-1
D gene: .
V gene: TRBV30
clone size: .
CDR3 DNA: TGTGCCTGGAGTGCCCCCCTGAACACTGAAGCTTTCTTT
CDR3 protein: CAWSAPLNTEAFF

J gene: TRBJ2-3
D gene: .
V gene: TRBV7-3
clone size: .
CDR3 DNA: TGTGCCAGCAGCTTATCTGGCGGCATTTCGGATACGCAGTATTTT
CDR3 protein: CASSLSGGISDTQYF

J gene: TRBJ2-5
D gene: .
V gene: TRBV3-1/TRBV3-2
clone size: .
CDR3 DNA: TGTGCCAGCAGCCAGTCAGGTCCACGGGAGACCCAGTACTTC
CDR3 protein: CASSQSGPRETQYF

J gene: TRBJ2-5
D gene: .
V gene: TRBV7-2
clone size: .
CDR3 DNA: TGTGCCAGCAGCTTAGTCCTTGCTGTAGAGACCCAGTACTTC
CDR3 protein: CASSLVLAVETQYF

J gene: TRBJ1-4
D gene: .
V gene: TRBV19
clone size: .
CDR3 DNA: TGTGCCAGTTCTCCCGGGGGGCGGATGGATGAAAAACTGTTTTTT
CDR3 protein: CASSPGGRMDEKLFF

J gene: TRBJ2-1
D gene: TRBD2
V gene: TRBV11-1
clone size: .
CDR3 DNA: TGTGCCAGCAGCTTTTTCCGGGAGGGCCCCATCAATGAGCAGTTCTTC
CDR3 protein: CASSFFREGPINEQFF

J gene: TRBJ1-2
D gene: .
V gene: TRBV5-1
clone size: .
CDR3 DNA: TGCGCCAGCAGCTTGGGGACGGACCTCTATGGCTACACCTTC
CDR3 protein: CASSLGTDLYGYTF

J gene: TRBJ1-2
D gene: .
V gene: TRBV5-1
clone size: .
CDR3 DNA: TGCGCCAGCAGCTTGGAGGCGACAGCTAACTATGGCTACACCTTC
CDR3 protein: CASSLEATANYGYTF

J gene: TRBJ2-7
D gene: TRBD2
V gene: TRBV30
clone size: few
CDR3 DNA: TGTGCCTGGAGTGTCAGTAGCGGGACCGAGCAGTACTTC
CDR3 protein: CAWSVSSGTEQYF